These 10 T cell receptor beta chains came from one sample sequenced in a study of regulatory T cells in long-lasting Graves disease. Relying on iRepertoire HTBI primers and Arm-PCR of CDR3 regions, the team built TCR beta libraries. TCRdb re-analysed the multiplex PCR reads in MiXCR, keeping a single row per CDR3 protein. The sample consists of around 400,000 distinct CDR3 sequences, about 15% of them appearing once. Time point given: newly diagnosed GD, antithyroid drugs for less than 3 months. PBMC-extracted RNA yielded the TCR library. These records were also assigned to another study, of T cells in Graves' hyperthyroidism and ophthalmopathy.

Here the sequenced sample was peripheral blood mononuclear cells (PBMCs), taken at new diagnosis, from a patient treated with antithyroid drugs. The origin of the receptors is a woman in her thirties or forties with Graves disease.

This clonotype was observed at least ten times. This chain joins TRBV11-3 and TRBJ2-6; 7 nucleotides align to TRBD2. From germline, CDR1 is SGHNT and CDR2 YENEEA. The ends lost 1 base at V and 1 base at J; junction bases unmatched: 1. The CDR3 consists of 16 residues. The CDR3 DNA reads TGTGCCAGCAGCTTAGGGGGGGGATCTGGGGCCAACGTCCTGACTTTC. Protein sequence: CASSLGGGSGANVLTF.

This clonotype has at least ten counts. The chain uses TRBV12-5 and TRBJ2-1; TRBD2 is a possible D gene (6 bases). Germline V gene data show CDR1 as LGHNT and CDR2 as FRNRAP. The V end lost 1 base, the J end lost 7 bases, and 11 bases lay between the germline ends. The CDR3 spans 14 residues. For the CDR3, the DNA is TGTGCTAGTGGTTTGGGAAGTCTAGCGAATGAGCAGTTCTTC. The encoded protein is CASGLGSLANEQFF.

This clonotype was counted at least ten times. J is TRBJ2-3 and V is TRBV15, with D possibly TRBD2 on 6 matching bases. CDR3 length: 17 residues. Between the trimmed V and J ends, which lost 2 bases and 1 base, there was a span of 16 bases. Germline CDR1 LNHNV, CDR2 YYDKDF (reference sequence). CDR3 protein: CATSRKRGTLGTDTQYF. For the CDR3, the DNA is TGTGCCACCAGCAGAAAAAGAGGGACTCTCGGCACAGATACGCAGTATTTT.

Many counts were recorded for this clonotype. This chain joins TRBV7-9 and TRBJ2-3; the D is unclear. The CDR3 length is 15 residues. Trimming stripped 2 bases from V and 0 bases from J, with 9 bases between. The V gene's germline CDR1 is SEHNR and CDR2 FQNEAQ (reference sequence). This chain's CDR3 is CASSLMGPSTDTQYF. The DNA of the CDR3 is TGTGCCAGCAGCTTAATGGGCCCTAGCACAGATACGCAGTATTTT.

A remark on this clonotype: A much larger clone sits a single nucleotide away, making a read error possible. This chain joins TRBV19 and TRBJ2-7; no reliable D call. V dropped 2 bases and J dropped 4 bases, with 12 bases sitting between them. This CDR3 is built from 14 residues. Per germline, CDR1 LNHDA and CDR2 SQIVND (reference sequence). The CDR3: CASSIREPPYEQYF. DNA for the CDR3: TGTGCCAGTAGTATACGAGAGCCTCCTTACGAGCAGTACTTC.

This clonotype was counted at least ten times. This rearrangement joins TRBV28 to TRBJ2-5; perhaps TRBD1 as D (5 bases). CDR1 MDHEN and CDR2 SYDVKM come from the germline V gene. The CDR3 is 14 amino acids. V dropped 5 bases and J dropped 4 bases, with 14 bases sitting between them. The CDR3 DNA follows: TGTGCCAGCAGTCATAAGACAGCTCGAGAGACCCAGTACTTC. Amino acids: CASSHKTARETQYF. The entire variable domain, with the rest obtained from reference TRBV28 and TRBJ2-5, is as follows: DVKVTQSSRYLVKRTGEKVFLECVQDMDHENMFWYRQDPGLGLRLIYFSYDVKMKEKGDIPEGYSVSREKKERFSLILESASTNQTSMYLCASSHKTARETQYFGPGTRLLVL.

This clonotype was recorded many times. The rearrangement links TRBV27 to TRBJ1-6; TRBD1 might be the D (5 bases). Trimming left V 5 bases short and J 7 bases short, with 15 bases between. Germline lookup yields CDR1 MNHEY and CDR2 SMNVEV (reference sequence). The CDR3 extends over 15 amino acids. In nucleotides, the CDR3 is TGTGCCAGCAGTCTCCTCAGGGAATCAAATTCACCCCTCCACTTT. Its translation is CASSLLRESNSPLHF.

This clonotype was recorded at least ten times. This chain connects TRBV20-1 to TRBJ1-1, with 7 positions matching TRBD1. V lost 2 bases and J lost 3; bases outside the gene matches: 6. This CDR3 is built from 14 residues. From germline, CDR1 is DFQATT and CDR2 SNEGSKA (reference sequence). In DNA, the CDR3 is TGCAGTGCTAGACAAAGGACAGGTTACACTGAAGCTTTCTTT. Its translation: CSARQRTGYTEAFF.

Regarding this clonotype: It may be a read error: a sequence one base away is much more abundant. The V call is TRBV12-3 or TRBV12-4, the J call TRBJ2-3; TRBD1 is a possible D gene (6 bases). The CDR3 has 16 amino acids. V shed 6 bases and J shed 5 bases, with 21 bases lying between them. CDR3 residues: CASSQDSGIGGDTQYF. CDR3 nucleotide sequence: TGTGCCAGCAGCCAAGATTCGGGAATAGGGGGAGATACGCAGTATTTT.

This clonotype was found a few times. The chain is built from TRBV25-1 and TRBJ1-1, with a tentative D call TRBD1 (6 bases). The V end lost 6 bases, the J end lost 7 bases, and 15 bases lay between the germline ends. CDR1 and CDR2 from the germline V gene are MGHDK and SYGVNS. CDR3 length equals 13 residues. The CDR3 reads CASSRGRGGEAFF. CDR3 nucleotide sequence: TGTGCCAGCAGCCGTGGCAGGGGCGGTGAAGCTTTCTTT.